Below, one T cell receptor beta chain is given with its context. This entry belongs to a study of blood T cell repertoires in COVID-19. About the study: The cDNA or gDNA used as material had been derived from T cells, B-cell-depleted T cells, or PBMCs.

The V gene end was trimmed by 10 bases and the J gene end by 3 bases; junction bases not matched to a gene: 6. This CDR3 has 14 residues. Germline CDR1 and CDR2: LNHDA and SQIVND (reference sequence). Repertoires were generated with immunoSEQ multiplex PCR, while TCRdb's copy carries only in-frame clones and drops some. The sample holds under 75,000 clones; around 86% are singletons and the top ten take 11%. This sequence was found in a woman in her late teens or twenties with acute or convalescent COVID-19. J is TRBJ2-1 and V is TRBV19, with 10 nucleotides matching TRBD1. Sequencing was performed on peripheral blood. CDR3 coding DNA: TGTGCCACTATGACAGGGGGCAACTACAATGAGCAGTTCTTC. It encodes CATMTGGNYNEQFF. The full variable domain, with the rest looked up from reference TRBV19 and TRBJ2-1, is DGGITQSPKYLFRKEGQNVTLSCEQNLNHDAMYWYRQDPGQGLRLIYYSQIVNDFQKGDIAEGYSVSREKKESFPLTVTSAQKNPTAFYLCATMTGGNYNEQFFGPGTRLTVL.